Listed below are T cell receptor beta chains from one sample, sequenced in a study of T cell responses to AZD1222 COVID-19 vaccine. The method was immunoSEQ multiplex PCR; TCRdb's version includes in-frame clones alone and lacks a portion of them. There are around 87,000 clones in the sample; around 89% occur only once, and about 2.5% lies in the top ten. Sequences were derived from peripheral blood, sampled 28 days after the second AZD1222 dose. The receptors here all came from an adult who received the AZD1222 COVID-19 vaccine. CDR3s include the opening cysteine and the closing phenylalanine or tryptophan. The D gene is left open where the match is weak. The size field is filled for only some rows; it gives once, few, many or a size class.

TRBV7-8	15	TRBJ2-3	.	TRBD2	CASSPLAGKTDTQYF	TGTGCCAGCAGCCCCCTAGCGGGAAAGACAGATACGCAGTATTTT
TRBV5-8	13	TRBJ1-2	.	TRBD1	CASRRGLDYGYTF	TGTGCCAGCAGGAGGGGGCTCGACTATGGCTACACCTTC
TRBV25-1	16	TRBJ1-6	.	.	CASSERRGNMGSPLHF	TGTGCCAGCAGTGAGAGGCGGGGAAACATGGGTTCACCCCTCCACTTT
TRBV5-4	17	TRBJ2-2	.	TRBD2	CASSLSVTSGKTGELFF	TGTGCCAGCAGCTTGTCCGTCACTAGCGGGAAGACCGGGGAGCTGTTTTTT
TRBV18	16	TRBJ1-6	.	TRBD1	CASSLTGGPDNSPLHF	TGTGCCAGCTCACTAACAGGGGGCCCTGATAATTCACCCCTCCACTTT
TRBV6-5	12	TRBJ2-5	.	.	CASSQIRETQYF	TGTGCCAGCAGTCAGATTCGAGAGACCCAGTACTTC
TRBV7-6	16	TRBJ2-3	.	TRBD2	CASSLGRGGSTDTQYF	TGTGCCAGCAGCTTAGGGCGCGGGGGGAGCACAGATACGCAGTATTTT
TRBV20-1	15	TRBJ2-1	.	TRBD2	CSASTGLAGGGEQFF	TGCAGTGCTAGTACGGGACTAGCGGGGGGCGGTGAGCAGTTCTTC
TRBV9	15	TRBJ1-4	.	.	CASSAEGILYEKLFF	TGTGCCAGCAGCGCGGAGGGAATTCTTTATGAAAAACTGTTTTTT
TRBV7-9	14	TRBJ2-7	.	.	CASSLVGRDYEQYF	TGTGCCAGCAGCTTAGTGGGCAGGGACTACGAGCAGTACTTC
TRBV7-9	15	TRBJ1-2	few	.	CASSLVPPPPYGYTF	TGTGCCAGCAGCTTAGTACCCCCCCCGCCTTATGGCTACACCTTC
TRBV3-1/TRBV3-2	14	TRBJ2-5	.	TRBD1	CASSTQGMGETQYF	TGTGCCAGCAGCACACAGGGGATGGGGGAGACCCAGTACTTC
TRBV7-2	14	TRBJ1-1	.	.	CASITWALNTEAFF	TGTGCCAGTATAACTTGGGCCTTGAACACTGAAGCTTTCTTT
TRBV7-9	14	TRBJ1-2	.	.	CASTPADRNYGYTF	TGTGCCAGCACCCCCGCGGACAGAAACTATGGCTACACCTTC
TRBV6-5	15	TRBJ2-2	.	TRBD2	CASSYTGGAPGELFF	TGTGCCAGCAGTTACACCGGGGGGGCCCCCGGGGAGCTGTTTTTT
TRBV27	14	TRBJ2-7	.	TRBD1	CASSLGSTGREQYF	TGTGCCAGCAGTTTAGGTTCGACAGGGCGCGAGCAGTACTTC
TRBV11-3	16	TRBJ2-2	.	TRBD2	CASSLGEGLLTGELFF	TGTGCCAGCAGCTTAGGGGAGGGCTTGCTCACCGGGGAGCTGTTTTTT
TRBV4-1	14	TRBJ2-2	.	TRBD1	CASSRDSTAGELFF	TGCGCCAGCAGCCGGGACAGCACAGCAGGGGAGCTGTTTTTT
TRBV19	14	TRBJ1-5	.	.	CASKSREGNQPQHF	TGTGCCAGTAAGAGTCGCGAGGGCAATCAGCCCCAGCATTTT
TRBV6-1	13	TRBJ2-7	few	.	CASSEGVTYEQYF	TGTGCCAGCAGTGAAGGTGTTACCTACGAGCAGTACTTC
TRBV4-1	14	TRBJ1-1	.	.	CASSQDVGRDEAFF	TGCGCCAGCAGCCAAGACGTCGGCAGGGATGAAGCTTTCTTT
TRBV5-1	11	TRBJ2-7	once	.	CASSSDYEQYF	TGCGCCAGCAGCTCGGACTACGAGCAGTACTTC
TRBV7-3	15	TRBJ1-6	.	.	CASSLQGGDNSPLHF	TGTGCCAGCAGCTTACAGGGAGGGGATAATTCACCCCTCCACTTT
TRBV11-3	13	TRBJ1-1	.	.	CASSLDMNTEAFF	TGTGCCAGCAGCTTAGACATGAACACTGAAGCTTTCTTT
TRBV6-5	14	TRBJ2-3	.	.	CASSLRGLADTQYF	TGTGCCAGCAGTTTACGGGGGCTAGCAGATACGCAGTATTTT
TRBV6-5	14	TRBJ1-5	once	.	CASQSPGLNQPQHF	TGTGCCAGCCAGTCTCCTGGGCTGAATCAGCCCCAGCATTTT
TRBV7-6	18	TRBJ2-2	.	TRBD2	CASSQRVSLAVDTGELFF	TGTGCCAGCAGCCAGCGGGTATCCCTAGCGGTAGATACCGGGGAGCTGTTTTTT
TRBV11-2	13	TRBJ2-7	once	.	CASSLALANEQYF	TGTGCCAGCAGCTTAGCACTAGCTAACGAGCAGTACTTC
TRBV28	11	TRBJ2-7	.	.	CASSLTYEQYF	TGTGCCAGCAGTTTAACTTACGAGCAGTACTTC